This T cell receptor (beta chain) was captured by sequencing in a study of post-analysis software for immune sequencing data. Study-level findings and limits: With TRBV5-6, TRBV5-1 and TRBV20-1 included, 4 or 5 TRBV segments were more frequent in patients than in controls.

The CDR3 spans 15 residues. Per germline, CDR1 SGHDN and CDR2 FVKESK. Trimming cost V 4 bases and J 3 bases, with 10 bases left between them. As concerns this clonotype: Its antigen is not identified.

Each TCR beta cDNA library carried unique molecular identifiers. TCRdb re-called the PCR reads through MiXCR, storing one row per CDR3 protein. Of about 800,000 distinct CDR3 sequences in the sample, 25% to 30% were seen once. The chain carries TRBV14 and TRBJ1-6; a possible D gene is TRBD1 (6 bases). Sequencing was carried out using blood. The source of this sequence is a girl between 5 and 17 years old with multiple sclerosis. CDR3 loop: CASSPRQVYNSPLHF. The CDR3 DNA reads as TGTGCCAGCAGCCCGAGACAGGTCTATAATTCACCCCTCCACTTT.